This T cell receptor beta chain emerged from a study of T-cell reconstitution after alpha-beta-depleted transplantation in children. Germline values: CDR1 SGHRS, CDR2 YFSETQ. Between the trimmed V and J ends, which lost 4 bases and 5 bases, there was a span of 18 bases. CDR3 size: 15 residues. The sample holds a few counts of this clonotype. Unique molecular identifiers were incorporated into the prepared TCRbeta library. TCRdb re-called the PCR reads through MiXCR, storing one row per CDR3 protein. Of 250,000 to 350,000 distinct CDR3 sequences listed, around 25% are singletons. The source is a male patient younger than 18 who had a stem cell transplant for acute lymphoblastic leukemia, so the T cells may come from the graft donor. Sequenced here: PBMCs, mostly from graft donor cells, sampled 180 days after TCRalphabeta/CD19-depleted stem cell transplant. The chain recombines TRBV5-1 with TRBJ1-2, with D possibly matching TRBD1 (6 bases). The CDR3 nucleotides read TGCGCCAGCAGCCCCGTAATCGACAGGATTTATGGCTACACCTTC. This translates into CASSPVIDRIYGYTF. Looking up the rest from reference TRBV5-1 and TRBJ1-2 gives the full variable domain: KAGVTQTPRYLIKTRGQQVTLSCSPISGHRSVSWYQQTPGQGLQFLFEYFSETQRNKGNFPGRFSGRQFSNSRSEMNVSTLELGDSALYLCASSPVIDRIYGYTFGSGTRLTVV.